The clone carrying this T cell receptor beta chain was seen at least ten times. Its antigen is not known. Regions amplified from RNA transcripts were the TCR beta CDR3 regions. The primer set for the first-round RT-PCR of the TCR CDR3 was HTBI. One entry per CDR3 protein, called by TCRdb with MiXCR from the multiplex PCR reads. The table lists around 620,000 distinct CDR3 sequences, under 60% of them singletons. This sample is drawn from a study of T cells in Graves' hyperthyroidism and ophthalmopathy. Whole-study findings and limits: Median prediction lead before ophthalmopathy onset was around 7 months with the model. Blood also contained most expanded thyroid clonotypes above 0.001. From stable hyperthyroidism, ophthalmopathy was set apart by a 13 V-J model.

The V gene end was trimmed by 4 bases and the J gene end by 7 bases; junction bases not matched to a gene: 13. Germline assignment: CDR1 SGHRS and CDR2 YFSETQ. The CDR3 runs 16 residues. The material sequenced was peripheral blood or thyroid tissue (not recorded which). The TCR was taken from an adult woman with Graves' disease, either hyperthyroidism or ophthalmopathy (not recorded which). V is TRBV5-1 and J is TRBJ1-4; 7 bases are a match to TRBD1. The CDR3 region is CASSGIQGRQGEKLFF. The CDR3 DNA follows: TGCGCCAGCAGCGGAATACAGGGGAGGCAAGGTGAAAAACTGTTTTTT.